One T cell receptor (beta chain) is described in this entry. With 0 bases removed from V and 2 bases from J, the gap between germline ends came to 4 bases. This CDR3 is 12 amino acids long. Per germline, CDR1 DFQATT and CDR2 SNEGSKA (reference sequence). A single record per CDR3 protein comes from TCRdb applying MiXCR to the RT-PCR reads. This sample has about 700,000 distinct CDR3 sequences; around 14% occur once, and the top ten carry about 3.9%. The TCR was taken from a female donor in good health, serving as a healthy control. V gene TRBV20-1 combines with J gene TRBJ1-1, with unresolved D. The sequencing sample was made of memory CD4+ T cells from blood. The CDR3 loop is CSARDENTEAFF. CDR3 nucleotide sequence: TGCAGTGCTAGAGATGAAAACACTGAAGCTTTCTTT.